These 27 T cell receptor beta chains were all obtained from the same sample, sequenced in a study of shared clonotypes between healthy human individuals. Sequencing was performed with immunoSEQ multiplex PCR; in TCRdb, only in-frame clones are kept and a portion is missing. The sample includes 640,000 or so clones, less than 80% of them seen just once. The material sequenced was memory CD4+ T cells sorted from blood. Subset indicated: CD45RA-negative fraction. These receptors were taken from a woman under 40 in good health.

This clone was counted ten times or more. The sample carries other DNA sequences with the same CDR3. The chain joins TRBV11-3 to TRBJ2-2, with 8 bases that match TRBD1. CDR1 is SGHNT, CDR2 YENEEA, per germline. The CDR3 spans 13 residues. J lost 1 base, V lost 8 bases, and 0 bases had no gene match. In DNA, the CDR3 is TGTGCCAGCGGACAGGGGAACACCGGGGAGCTGTTTTTT. This translates into CASGQGNTGELFF.

This clone has a single count. The genes are TRBV6-5 and TRBJ1-2, with D unclear. V lost 0 bases and J lost 13, with 15 bases in between. Germline V gene data show CDR1 as MNHEY and CDR2 as SVGAGI. The CDR3 sequence is 13 residues long. The CDR3 DNA is TGTGCCAGCAGTTACTCGATAGCACGGCTGGCCACCTTC. This encodes CASSYSIARLATF.

A word on this clone: The same CDR3 also results from other DNA sequences found in this sample. The genes are TRBV5-1 and TRBJ2-5; 7 bases map to TRBD1. Germline V gene sequence: CDR1 SGHRS, CDR2 YFSETQ. This CDR3 contains 13 residues. The J segment lost 3 bases and the V segment lost 4 bases, leaving 3 bases of the junction unmatched. CDR3 DNA: TGCGCCAGCAGCCGACAGGGTGAAGAGACCCAGTACTTC. This codes for CASSRQGEETQYF.

This clone has at least ten counts. A much larger clone differs from this one at a single base, so this may be a read error. The sample contains more than one DNA sequence encoding this CDR3. The V gene is TRBV7-2, the J gene TRBJ2-7; 7 bases fit TRBD2. V gave up 3 bases and J gave up 1 base; unmatched junction bases: 3. The germline gives CDR1 SGHTA, CDR2 FQGNSA. The CDR3 loop spans 14 amino acids. CDR3 sequence reads: CASSFQRDSYEQYF. DNA for the CDR3: TGTGCCAGCAGCTTCCAGCGGGATTCCTACGAGCAGTACTTC.

In this sample, this clone turned up a few times. This rearrangement joins TRBV5-1 to TRBJ1-1; the match to TRBD1 covers 10 bases. Trimming removed 1 base from V and 3 bases from J; junction bases left unmatched: 3. CDR3 length: 15 residues. From germline, CDR1 is SGHRS and CDR2 YFSETQ. The CDR3: CASSLLGQGDTEAFF. In DNA form, the CDR3 reads TGCGCCAGCAGCTTGTTAGGACAGGGGGACACTGAAGCTTTCTTT.

Ten or more counts support this clone. This sequence joins TRBV10-1 and TRBJ1-3; D is unresolved. The CDR3 totals 16 residues. Trimming pared 0 bases from V and 1 base from J, leaving 10 bases between. Germline V gene lookup returns CDR1 WNHNN and CDR2 SYGVQD (reference sequence). This chain's CDR3 is CASSESRLGSGNTIYF. The CDR3 DNA reads as TGCGCCAGCAGTGAGTCCCGGTTGGGGTCTGGAAACACCATATATTTT.

This clone came up a few times. V usage is TRBV15 and J usage is TRBJ1-2; D ambiguous. The V end was cut by 2 bases, the J end by 10 bases, with 17 bases between. This CDR3 has 14 amino acids. The germline V gene has CDR1 LNHNV and CDR2 YYDKDF (reference sequence). The CDR3: CATSRQSPGSDYTF. In DNA, the CDR3 is TGTGCCACCAGCAGACAATCCCCCGGGTCGGACTACACCTTC.

The chain recombines TRBV15 with TRBJ2-7, with TRBD2 matching 8 bases. CDR1 is LNHNV, CDR2 YYDKDF, per germline (reference sequence). Trimming took 4 bases from V and 3 from J; bases not matched to a gene: 2. The CDR3 sequence is 13 residues long. CDR3 residues: CATSKTSVYEQYF. For the CDR3, the DNA is TGTGCCACCAGCAAGACTAGCGTCTACGAGCAGTACTTC.

CDR3 in DNA: TGTGCCTCCATACCCCGGGACAGGACCTACGAGCAGTACTTC. Its protein is CASIPRDRTYEQYF. The chain uses TRBV30 and TRBJ2-7, with 8 bases matching TRBD1. Germline CDR1 and CDR2: GTSNPN and SVGIG (reference sequence). V dropped 7 bases and J dropped 2; count of bases not matched to a gene: 10. This CDR3 spans 14 amino acids.

A few counts support this clone. Within the sample, other DNA sequences also encode this same CDR3. CDR3 protein: CSVASGGSNQPQHF. The CDR3 DNA reads TGCAGCGTTGCGTCAGGGGGCAGCAATCAGCCCCAGCATTTT. This chain uses TRBV29-1 with TRBJ1-5; 8 nucleotides align to TRBD1. V lost 4 bases to trimming and J lost 1 base; unmatched junction nucleotides: 3. The germline gives CDR1 SQVTM, CDR2 ANQGSEA. This CDR3 is built from 14 residues.

V usage is TRBV6-1 and J usage is TRBJ2-1; 13 bases map to TRBD2. This CDR3 contains 18 residues. Germline loops: CDR1 MNHNS, CDR2 SASEGT. The V gene end was trimmed by 2 bases and the J gene end by 7 bases; junction bases not matched to a gene: 11. CDR3: CASSESSMWTSGSNEQFF. The CDR3 nucleotides read TGTGCCAGCAGTGAATCTAGTATGTGGACTAGCGGGAGTAATGAGCAGTTCTTC.

The V and J genes are TRBV19 and TRBJ1-5; TRBD1 matches 9 bases. Trimming removed 5 bases from V and 3 bases from J; junction bases left unmatched: 5. The CDR3 has 15 residues. Germline V gene sequence: CDR1 LNHDA, CDR2 SQIVND (reference sequence). In DNA, the CDR3 is TGTGCCAGTAGTTTGGGACAGGGCCCCAATCAGCCCCAGCATTTT. It translates to CASSLGQGPNQPQHF.

This chain connects TRBV6-6 to TRBJ1-3; 9 bases fit TRBD1. The germline gives CDR1 MNHNY, CDR2 SVGAGI (reference sequence). The CDR3 has 15 residues. V trimming: 7 bases; J trimming: 4 bases; junction bases outside the gene matches: 8. The CDR3: CASTTRQGVGNTIYF. The CDR3 nucleotides are TGTGCCAGCACTACCCGACAGGGGGTAGGAAACACCATATATTTT.

The chain employs TRBV28 and TRBJ1-1, with D unresolved. Germline CDR1 MDHEN, CDR2 SYDVKM. The CDR3 totals 14 residues. V lost 2 bases and J 1 base, leaving 8 bases between the germline ends. CDR3 residues: CASSLSSRNTEAFF. CDR3 in DNA: TGTGCCAGCAGTTTAAGCAGCAGGAACACTGAAGCTTTCTTT.

The sample holds a few counts of this clone. The J gene is TRBJ2-1, the V gene TRBV5-4; D unclear. This CDR3 has 15 residues. The germline V gene encodes CDR1 SGHNT and CDR2 YYREEE (reference sequence). V was pared by 1 base and J by 4 bases, with 12 bases between. In nucleotides, the CDR3 is TGTGCCAGCAGCTTGTCTCGACCACTGTACAATGAGCAGTTCTTC. Residues: CASSLSRPLYNEQFF.

The chain joins TRBV4-1 to TRBJ2-7, with no clear D. The CDR3 contains 13 residues. V lost 1 base and J 7 bases, leaving 11 bases between the germline ends. Germline CDR1 MGHRA, CDR2 YSYEKL. The DNA for the CDR3 is TGCGCCAGCAGCCAAGGACCCCTGGAGGAGCAGTACTTC. Its translation is CASSQGPLEEQYF.

The rearrangement uses TRBV27 and TRBJ2-5; possible D gene TRBD1, 6 bases. Germline V gives CDR1 MNHEY, CDR2 SMNVEV (reference sequence). The CDR3 is made up of 15 amino acids. Trimming shortened V by 6 bases and J by 0 bases, and 14 bases separated the two germline ends. CDR3 sequence reads: CASSRQGNYQETQYF. The CDR3 DNA sequence: TGTGCCAGCAGCCGCCAGGGGAATTACCAAGAGACCCAGTACTTC.

This clone was detected ten times or more. V and J are TRBV7-2 and TRBJ1-3; D unresolved. Trimming shortened V by 2 bases and J by 4 bases, and 6 bases separated the two germline ends. The CDR3 is 13 amino acids. Germline loops: CDR1 SGHTA, CDR2 FQGNSA. CDR3 DNA: TGTGCCAGCAGCTTACAGGAGGGAAACACCATATATTTT. Amino acid sequence: CASSLQEGNTIYF.

The chain links TRBV5-1 to TRBJ2-7, with no clear D. The CDR3 is made up of 14 amino acids. Germline loops: CDR1 SGHRS, CDR2 YFSETQ. Trimming removed 4 bases at V and 6 bases at J, with 17 bases between. Here the CDR3 DNA reads TGCGCCAGCAGCGAGCAGACTTGGAAGGGCGAGCAGTACTTC. Its protein is CASSEQTWKGEQYF. The full variable domain, its missing parts supplied by reference TRBV5-1 and TRBJ2-7, is KAGVTQTPRYLIKTRGQQVTLSCSPISGHRSVSWYQQTPGQGLQFLFEYFSETQRNKGNFPGRFSGRQFSNSRSEMNVSTLELGDSALYLCASSEQTWKGEQYFGPGTRLTVT.

The table lists this clone with a few counts. The chain is built from TRBV28 and TRBJ1-2; no definite D call. The CDR3 runs 14 residues. Trimming cost V 7 bases and J 1 base, with 13 bases left between them. Per the germline V gene, CDR1 is MDHEN and CDR2 is SYDVKM. CDR3 nucleotides: TGTGCCAGCATGAGAGGGTCCGATAACTATGGCTACACCTTC. Protein product: CASMRGSDNYGYTF.

The chain employs TRBV21-1 and TRBJ1-2; TRBD1, the table's D call, lacks a check against the DNA. TRBV21-1 constitutes a pseudogene. This CDR3 contains 14 residues. CDR3 DNA sequence: TGTGCCAGCAGCTGCCGGGACACGAATACGGGCTACACCTTC. It yields the protein CASSCRDTNTGYTF.

The chain carries TRBV19 and TRBJ2-7; 9 bases are a match to TRBD2. This CDR3 has 13 residues. V shed 6 bases, J shed 4 bases, and the junction held 4 bases outside the gene matches. CDR1 and CDR2 from the germline V gene are LNHDA and SQIVND (reference sequence). The CDR3 region is CASRMREGYEQYF. CDR3 DNA sequence: TGTGCCAGTAGGATGCGGGAGGGGTACGAGCAGTACTTC.

This chain uses TRBV4-1 with TRBJ2-1; 8 bases agree with TRBD2. Germline V gives CDR1 MGHRA, CDR2 YSYEKL. The CDR3 is made up of 15 amino acids. Trimming removed 3 bases from V and 5 bases from J; junction bases left unmatched: 6. The CDR3 reads CASSQAGTRDNEQFF. The CDR3 DNA reads as TGCGCCAGCAGCCAGGCCGGGACTAGGGACAATGAGCAGTTCTTC.

This clone turned up a few times. This chain uses TRBV7-9 with TRBJ1-1; D is undetermined. Looked up from germline, CDR1 is SEHNR and CDR2 is FQNEAQ (reference sequence). Trimming pared 5 bases from V and 3 bases from J, leaving 10 bases between. The CDR3 contains 13 residues. The CDR3 loop is CASSPGSHTEAFF. The CDR3 DNA reads TGTGCCAGCAGCCCCGGCAGCCACACTGAAGCTTTCTTT.

This clone was seen only a few times. The chain recombines TRBV5-6 with TRBJ1-4; D remains unclear. This CDR3 is built from 14 residues. CDR1 and CDR2 from the germline V gene are SGHDT and YYEEEE. The V end lost 7 bases, the J end lost 7 bases, and 17 bases lay between the germline ends. This chain's CDR3 is CASRRKEGSEKLFF. CDR3 coding DNA: TGTGCCAGCCGGAGGAAGGAGGGTAGTGAAAAACTGTTTTTT.

The gene calls are TRBV5-1 and TRBJ2-7; D remains ambiguous. V was shortened by 4 bases and J by 2 bases, with 10 bases between the two germline ends. The CDR3 sequence is 13 residues long. CDR1 and CDR2 (germline): SGHRS, YFSETQ. CDR3 DNA: TGCGCCAGCAGCACCCCTGGAACCTACGAGCAGTACTTC. Protein sequence: CASSTPGTYEQYF.

This clone was counted once. The chain is built from TRBV5-4 and TRBJ2-3; no clear D gene. CDR1 and CDR2 from the germline V gene are SGHNT and YYREEE (reference sequence). This CDR3 contains 14 residues. Trimming left V 3 bases short and J 4 bases short, with 12 bases between. The CDR3 loop is CASSSNRGSDTQYF. For the CDR3, the DNA is TGTGCCAGCAGCTCGAATAGAGGCTCAGATACGCAGTATTTT.